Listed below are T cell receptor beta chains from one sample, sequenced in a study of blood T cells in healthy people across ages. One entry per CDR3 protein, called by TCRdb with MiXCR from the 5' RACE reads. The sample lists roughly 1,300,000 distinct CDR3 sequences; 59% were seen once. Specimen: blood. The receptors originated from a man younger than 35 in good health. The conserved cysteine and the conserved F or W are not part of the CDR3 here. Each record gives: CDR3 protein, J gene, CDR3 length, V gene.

ASSQSGPYNEQF,TRBJ2-1,12,TRBV7-8
ASSTSNYGYT,TRBJ1-2,10,TRBV12-3/TRBV12-4
ASLRHGTGFHEQY,.,13,TRBV27
ASSQRLAGALTDTQY,TRBJ2-3,15,TRBV4-2
ASSSQGRAYNEQF,TRBJ2-1,13,TRBV28
ASSTERDRARKTQY,TRBJ2-5,14,TRBV5-1
TSSGLGAADTQY,TRBJ2-3,12,TRBV10-1
SATGGRYGYT,TRBJ1-2,10,TRBV20-1
ASSFSAAVGWQPQH,TRBJ1-5,14,TRBV12-3/TRBV12-4
AINRQGGNTEAF,TRBJ1-1,12,TRBV10-3
ATSRVRRANEQF,TRBJ2-1,12,TRBV15
ASSGTGGRSPLH,TRBJ1-6,12,TRBV27
ASRIHWGSPSTDTQY,TRBJ2-3,15,TRBV7-9
ASSEQGGETQY,TRBJ2-5,11,TRBV27
ASSEAQGQVTGELF,TRBJ2-2,14,TRBV2
ASSDRGGGGAYEQY,TRBJ2-7,14,TRBV9
SASGTSGSGSYNEQF,TRBJ2-1,15,TRBV29-1
SVEDQGTGELF,TRBJ2-2,11,TRBV29-1
ASSLNRGPDYGYT,TRBJ1-2,13,TRBV4-3
ASSLIGHQETQY,TRBJ2-5,12,TRBV28
SARDRGGGQPQH,TRBJ1-5,12,TRBV20-1
ASARTSGRADTQY,TRBJ2-3,13,TRBV27
ASSLVTSVNEQF,TRBJ2-1,12,TRBV7-9